This paragraph reports one TCR beta chain. This record comes from a study of cytomegalovirus exposure and HLA in healthy donors. Deletions cut 2 bases from V and 7 bases from J, with 12 bases between. CDR1 and CDR2 from the germline V gene are KGHSH and LQKENI. There are 14 residues in the CDR3. This PCR relied on a set of 60 Vbeta primers and 13 Jbeta primers. Assay used: immunoSEQ multiplex PCR; TCRdb lists only in-frame clones, some missing. This repertoire shows roughly 120,000 clones, over 75% found once; its top ten account for around 1.5%. This chain links TRBV18 with TRBJ1-5, with D unresolved. Sequencing used PBMCs. The sequence was collected from a woman younger than 30 in good health and CMV-seronegative. Here the CDR3 DNA reads TGTGCCAGCTCACCAAATGACGCGGGGCAGCCCCAGCATTTT. This gives the protein CASSPNDAGQPQHF.